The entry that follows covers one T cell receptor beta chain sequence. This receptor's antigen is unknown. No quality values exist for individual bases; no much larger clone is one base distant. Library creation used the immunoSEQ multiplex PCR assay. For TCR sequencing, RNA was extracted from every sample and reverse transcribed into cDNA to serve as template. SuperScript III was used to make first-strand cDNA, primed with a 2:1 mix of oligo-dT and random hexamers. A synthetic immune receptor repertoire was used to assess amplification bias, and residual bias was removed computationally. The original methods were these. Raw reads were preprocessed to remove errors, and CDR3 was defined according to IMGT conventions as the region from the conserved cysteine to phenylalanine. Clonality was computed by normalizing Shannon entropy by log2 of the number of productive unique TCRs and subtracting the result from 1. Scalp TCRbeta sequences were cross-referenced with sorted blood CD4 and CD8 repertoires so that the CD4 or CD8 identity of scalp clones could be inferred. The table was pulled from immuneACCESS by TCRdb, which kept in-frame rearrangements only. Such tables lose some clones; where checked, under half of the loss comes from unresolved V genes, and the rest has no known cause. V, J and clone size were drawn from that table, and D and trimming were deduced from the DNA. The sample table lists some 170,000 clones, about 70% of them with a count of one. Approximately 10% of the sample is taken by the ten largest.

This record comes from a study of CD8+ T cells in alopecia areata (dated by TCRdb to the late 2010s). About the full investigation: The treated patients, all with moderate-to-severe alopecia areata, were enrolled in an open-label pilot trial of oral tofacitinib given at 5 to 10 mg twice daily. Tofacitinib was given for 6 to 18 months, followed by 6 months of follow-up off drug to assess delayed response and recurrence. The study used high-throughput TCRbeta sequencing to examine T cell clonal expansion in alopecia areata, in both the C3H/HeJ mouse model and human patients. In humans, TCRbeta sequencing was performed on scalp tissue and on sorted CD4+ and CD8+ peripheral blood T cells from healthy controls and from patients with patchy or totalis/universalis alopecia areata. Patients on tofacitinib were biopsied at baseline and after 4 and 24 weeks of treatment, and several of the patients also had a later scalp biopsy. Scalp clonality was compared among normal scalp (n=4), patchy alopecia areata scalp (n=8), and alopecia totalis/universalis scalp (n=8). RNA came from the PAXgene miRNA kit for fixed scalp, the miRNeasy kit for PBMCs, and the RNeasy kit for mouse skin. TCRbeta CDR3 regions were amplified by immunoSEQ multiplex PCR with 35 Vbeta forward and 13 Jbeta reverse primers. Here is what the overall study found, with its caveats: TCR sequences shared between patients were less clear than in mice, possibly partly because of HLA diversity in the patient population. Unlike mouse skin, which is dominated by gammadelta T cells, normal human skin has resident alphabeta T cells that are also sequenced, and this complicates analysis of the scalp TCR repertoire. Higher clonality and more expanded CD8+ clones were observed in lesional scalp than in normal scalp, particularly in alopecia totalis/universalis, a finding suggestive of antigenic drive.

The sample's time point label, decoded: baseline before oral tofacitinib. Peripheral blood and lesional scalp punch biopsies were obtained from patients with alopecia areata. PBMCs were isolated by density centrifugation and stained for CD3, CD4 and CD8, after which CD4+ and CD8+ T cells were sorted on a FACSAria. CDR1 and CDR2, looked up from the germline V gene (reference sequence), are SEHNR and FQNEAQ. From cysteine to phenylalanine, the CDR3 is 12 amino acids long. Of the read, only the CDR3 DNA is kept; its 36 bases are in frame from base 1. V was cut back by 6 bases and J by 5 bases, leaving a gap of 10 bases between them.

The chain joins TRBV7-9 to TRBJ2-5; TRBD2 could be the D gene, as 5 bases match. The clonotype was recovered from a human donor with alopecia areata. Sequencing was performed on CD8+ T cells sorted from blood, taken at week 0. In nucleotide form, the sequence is TGTGCCAGCAGTCCGGAGGAGGAGACCCAGTACTTC. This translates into CASSPEEETQYF.